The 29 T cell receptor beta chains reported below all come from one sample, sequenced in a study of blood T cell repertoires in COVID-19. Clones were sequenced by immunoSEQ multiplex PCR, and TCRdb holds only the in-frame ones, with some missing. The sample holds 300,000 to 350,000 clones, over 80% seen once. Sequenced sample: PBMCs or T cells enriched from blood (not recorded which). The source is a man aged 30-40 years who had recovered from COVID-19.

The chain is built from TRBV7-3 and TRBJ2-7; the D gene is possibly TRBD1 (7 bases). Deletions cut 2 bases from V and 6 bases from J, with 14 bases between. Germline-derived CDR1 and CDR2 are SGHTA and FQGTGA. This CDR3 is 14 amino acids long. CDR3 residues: CASSLDRDSGEQYF. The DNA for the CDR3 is TGTGCCAGCAGCTTAGACAGGGACTCGGGCGAGCAGTACTTC.

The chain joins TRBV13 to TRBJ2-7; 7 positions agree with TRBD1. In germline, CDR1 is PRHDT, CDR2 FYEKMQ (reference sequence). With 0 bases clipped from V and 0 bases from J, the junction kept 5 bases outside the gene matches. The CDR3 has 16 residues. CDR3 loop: CASSLGETGPSYEQYF. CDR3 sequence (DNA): TGTGCCAGCAGCTTAGGGGAGACAGGGCCCTCCTACGAGCAGTACTTC.

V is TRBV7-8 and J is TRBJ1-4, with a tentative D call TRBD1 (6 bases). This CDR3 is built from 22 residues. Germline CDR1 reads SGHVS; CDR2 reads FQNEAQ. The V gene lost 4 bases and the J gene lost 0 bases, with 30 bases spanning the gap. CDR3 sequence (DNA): TGTGCCAGCAGCTGGGCTACGCTCGATGGGGTCGGAACAGGGACAACTAATGAAAAACTGTTTTTT. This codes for CASSWATLDGVGTGTTNEKLFF.

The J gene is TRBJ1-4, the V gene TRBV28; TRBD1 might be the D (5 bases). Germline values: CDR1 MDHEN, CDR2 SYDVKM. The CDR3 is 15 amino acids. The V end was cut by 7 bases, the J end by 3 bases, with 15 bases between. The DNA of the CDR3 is TGTGCCAGCATTCCTCGGGGGAAGGCTAATGAAAAACTGTTTTTT. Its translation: CASIPRGKANEKLFF.

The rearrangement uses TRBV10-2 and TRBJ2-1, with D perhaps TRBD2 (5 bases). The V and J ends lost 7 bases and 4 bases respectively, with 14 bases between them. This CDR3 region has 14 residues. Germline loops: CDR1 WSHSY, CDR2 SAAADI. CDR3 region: CASKELDPYNEQFF. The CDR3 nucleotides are TGCGCCAGCAAGGAACTAGACCCTTACAATGAGCAGTTCTTC.

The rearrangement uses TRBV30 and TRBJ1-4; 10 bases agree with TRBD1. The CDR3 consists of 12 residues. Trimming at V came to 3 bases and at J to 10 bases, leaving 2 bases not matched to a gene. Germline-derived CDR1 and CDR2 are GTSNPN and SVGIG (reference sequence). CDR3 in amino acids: CAWRGQGGKLFF. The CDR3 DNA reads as TGTGCCTGGAGAGGACAGGGGGGAAAACTGTTTTTT.

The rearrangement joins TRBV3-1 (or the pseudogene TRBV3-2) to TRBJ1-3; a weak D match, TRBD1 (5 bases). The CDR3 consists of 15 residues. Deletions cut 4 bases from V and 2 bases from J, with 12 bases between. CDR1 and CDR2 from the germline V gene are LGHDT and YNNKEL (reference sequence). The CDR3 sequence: CASSPYQGAGNTIYF. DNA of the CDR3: TGTGCCAGCAGCCCTTATCAGGGCGCTGGAAACACCATATATTTT.

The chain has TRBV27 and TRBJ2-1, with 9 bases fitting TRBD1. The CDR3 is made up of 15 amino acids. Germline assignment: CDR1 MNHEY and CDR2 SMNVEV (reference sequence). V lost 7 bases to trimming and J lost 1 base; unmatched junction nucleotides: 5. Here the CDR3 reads CASNLDRGSYNEQFF. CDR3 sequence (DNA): TGTGCCAGCAACCTAGACAGGGGGTCCTACAATGAGCAGTTCTTC.

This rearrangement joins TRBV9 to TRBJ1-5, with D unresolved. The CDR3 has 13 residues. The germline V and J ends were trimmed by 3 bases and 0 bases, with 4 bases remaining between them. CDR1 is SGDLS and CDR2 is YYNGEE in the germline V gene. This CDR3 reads CASSASSNQPQHF. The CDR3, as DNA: TGTGCCAGCAGCGCGAGTAGCAATCAGCCCCAGCATTTT.

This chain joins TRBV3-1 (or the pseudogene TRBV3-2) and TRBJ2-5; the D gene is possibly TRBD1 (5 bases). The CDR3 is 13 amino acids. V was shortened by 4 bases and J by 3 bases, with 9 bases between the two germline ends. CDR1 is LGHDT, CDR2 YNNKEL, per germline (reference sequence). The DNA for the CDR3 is TGTGCCAGCAGCCTTCCACAGGAAGAGACCCAGTACTTC. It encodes CASSLPQEETQYF.

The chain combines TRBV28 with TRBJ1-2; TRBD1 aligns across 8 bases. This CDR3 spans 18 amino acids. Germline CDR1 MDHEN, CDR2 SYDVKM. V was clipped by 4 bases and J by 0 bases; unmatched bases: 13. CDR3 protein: CASSSAPGGDRSNYGYTF. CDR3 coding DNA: TGTGCCAGCAGTTCCGCCCCAGGGGGCGATAGATCTAACTATGGCTACACCTTC.

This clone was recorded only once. CDR3 residues: CASRHGQGRVSPLHF. For the CDR3, the DNA is TGTGCCAGCAGACACGGACAGGGTCGGGTTTCACCCCTCCACTTT. The chain recombines TRBV6-5 with TRBJ1-6, with 8 nucleotides matching TRBD1. Unmatched junction bases numbered 10, after V lost 6 bases and J lost 9 bases. This CDR3 spans 15 amino acids. CDR1 is MNHEY, CDR2 SVGAGI, per germline.

CDR3 region: CASSAGTSAQYF. The CDR3 DNA is TGTGCCAGCAGCGCCGGGACTAGCGCGCAGTATTTT. V gene TRBV6-5 combines with J gene TRBJ2-3; 10 nucleotides align to TRBD2. CDR1 MNHEY and CDR2 SVGAGI come from the germline V gene. There are 12 residues in the CDR3. The ends lost 6 bases at V and 10 bases at J; junction bases unmatched: 4.

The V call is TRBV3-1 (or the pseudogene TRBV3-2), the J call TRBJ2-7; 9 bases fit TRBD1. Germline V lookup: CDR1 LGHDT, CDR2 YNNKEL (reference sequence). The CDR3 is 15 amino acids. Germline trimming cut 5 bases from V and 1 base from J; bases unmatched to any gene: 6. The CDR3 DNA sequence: TGTGCCAGCAGCTCATTCGGGACAGGGTCCTACGAGCAGTACTTC. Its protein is CASSSFGTGSYEQYF.

The CDR3 sequence: CASSQDGGETQYF. DNA of the CDR3: TGTGCCAGCAGCCAAGATGGGGGGGAGACCCAGTACTTC. The chain uses TRBV3-1 (or the pseudogene TRBV3-2) and TRBJ2-5; a weak D match, TRBD2 (6 bases). Trimming removed 0 bases from V and 5 bases from J, with 7 bases in between. Germline V gene lookup returns CDR1 LGHDT and CDR2 YNNKEL (reference sequence). This CDR3 has 13 amino acids.

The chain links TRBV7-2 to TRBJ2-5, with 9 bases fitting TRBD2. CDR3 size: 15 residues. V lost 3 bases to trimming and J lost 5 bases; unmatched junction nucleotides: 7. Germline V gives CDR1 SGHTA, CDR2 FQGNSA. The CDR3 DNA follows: TGTGCCAGCAGCTTTCGGCGGGGGGGCCAGGAGACCCAGTACTTC. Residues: CASSFRRGGQETQYF. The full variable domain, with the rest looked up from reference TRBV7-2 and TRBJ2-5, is GAGVSQSPSNKVTEKGKDVELRCDPISGHTALYWYRQSLGQGLEFLIYFQGNSAPDKSGLPSDRFSAERTGGSVSTLTIQRTQQEDSAVYLCASSFRRGGQETQYFGPGTRLLVL.

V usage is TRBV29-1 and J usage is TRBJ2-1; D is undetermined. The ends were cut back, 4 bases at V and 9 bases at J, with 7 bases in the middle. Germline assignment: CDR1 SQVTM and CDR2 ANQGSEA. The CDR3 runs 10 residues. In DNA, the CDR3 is TGCAGCGTTGGGGCGTCTGAGCAGTTCTTC. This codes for CSVGASEQFF.

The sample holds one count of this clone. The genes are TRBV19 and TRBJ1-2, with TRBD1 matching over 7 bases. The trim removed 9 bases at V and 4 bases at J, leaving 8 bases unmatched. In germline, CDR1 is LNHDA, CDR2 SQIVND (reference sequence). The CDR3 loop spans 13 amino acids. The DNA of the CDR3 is TGTGCCAGCGGGGACAGAGCTTTCTATGGCTACACCTTC. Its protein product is CASGDRAFYGYTF.

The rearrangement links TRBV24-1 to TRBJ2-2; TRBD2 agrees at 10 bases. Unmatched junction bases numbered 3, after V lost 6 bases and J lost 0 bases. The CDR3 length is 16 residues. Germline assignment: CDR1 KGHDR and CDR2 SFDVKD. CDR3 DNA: TGTGCCACCAGTTTAGCGGGGGGCCCGAACACCGGGGAGCTGTTTTTT. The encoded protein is CATSLAGGPNTGELFF.

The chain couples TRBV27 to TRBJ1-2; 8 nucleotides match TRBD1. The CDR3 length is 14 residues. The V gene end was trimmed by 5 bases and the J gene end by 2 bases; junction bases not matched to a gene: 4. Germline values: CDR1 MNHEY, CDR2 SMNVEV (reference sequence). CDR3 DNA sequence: TGTGCCAGCAGTACACGACAGGGGAACTATGGCTACACCTTC. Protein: CASSTRQGNYGYTF.

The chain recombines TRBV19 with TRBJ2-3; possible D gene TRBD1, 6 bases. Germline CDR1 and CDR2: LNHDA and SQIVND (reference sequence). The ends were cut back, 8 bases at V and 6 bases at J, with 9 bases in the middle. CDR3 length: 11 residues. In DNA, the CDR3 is TGTGCCAGTTTAACAGGGGATACGCAGTATTTT. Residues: CASLTGDTQYF.

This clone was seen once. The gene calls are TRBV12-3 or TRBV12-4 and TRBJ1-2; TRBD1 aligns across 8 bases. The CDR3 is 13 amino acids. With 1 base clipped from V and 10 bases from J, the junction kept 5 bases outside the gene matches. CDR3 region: CASSLGTGRIYTF. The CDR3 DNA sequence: TGTGCCAGCAGTTTAGGGACAGGGAGAATCTACACCTTC.

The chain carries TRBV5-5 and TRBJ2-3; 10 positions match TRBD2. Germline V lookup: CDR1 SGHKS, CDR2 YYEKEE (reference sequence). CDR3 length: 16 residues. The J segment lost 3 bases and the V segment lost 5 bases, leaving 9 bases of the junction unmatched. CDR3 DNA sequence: TGTGCCAGCAGTTATACCGGGACTAGCGTAACAGATACGCAGTATTTT. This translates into CASSYTGTSVTDTQYF. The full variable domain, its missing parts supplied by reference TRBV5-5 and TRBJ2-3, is DAGVTQSPTHLIKTRGQQVTLRCSPISGHKSVSWYQQVLGQGPQFIFQYYEKEERGRGNFPDRFSARQFPNYSSELNVNALLLGDSALYLCASSYTGTSVTDTQYFGPGTRLTVL.

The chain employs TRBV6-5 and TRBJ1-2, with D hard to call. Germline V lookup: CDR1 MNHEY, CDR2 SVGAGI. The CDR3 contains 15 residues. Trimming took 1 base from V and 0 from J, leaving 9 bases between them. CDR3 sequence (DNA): TGTGCCAGCAGTTACTGGAGGGCCTCTAACTATGGCTACACCTTC. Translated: CASSYWRASNYGYTF.

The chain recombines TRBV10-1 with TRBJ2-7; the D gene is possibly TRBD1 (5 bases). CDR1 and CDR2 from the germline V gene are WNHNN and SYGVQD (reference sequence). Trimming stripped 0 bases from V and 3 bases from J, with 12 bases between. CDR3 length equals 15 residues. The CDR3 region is CASSESMGRNYEQYF. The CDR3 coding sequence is TGCGCCAGCAGTGAGTCGATGGGGCGAAACTACGAGCAGTACTTC.

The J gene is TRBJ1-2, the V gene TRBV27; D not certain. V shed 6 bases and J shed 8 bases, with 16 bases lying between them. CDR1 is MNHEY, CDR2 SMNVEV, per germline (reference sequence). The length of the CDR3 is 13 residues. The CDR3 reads CASSLTSSRGYTF. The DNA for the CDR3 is TGTGCCAGCAGCCTCACAAGCTCGCGGGGCTACACCTTC.

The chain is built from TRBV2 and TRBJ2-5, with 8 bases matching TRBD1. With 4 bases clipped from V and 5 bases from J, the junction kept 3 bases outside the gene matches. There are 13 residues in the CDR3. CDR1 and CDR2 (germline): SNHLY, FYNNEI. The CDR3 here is CASSGQGRETQYF. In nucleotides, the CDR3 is TGTGCCAGCAGTGGACAGGGGAGGGAGACCCAGTACTTC.

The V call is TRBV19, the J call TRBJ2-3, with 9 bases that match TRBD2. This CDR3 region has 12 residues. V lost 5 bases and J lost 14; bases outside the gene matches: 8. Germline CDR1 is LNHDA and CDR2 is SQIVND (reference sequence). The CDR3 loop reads CASSLRGGAPYF. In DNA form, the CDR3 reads TGTGCCAGTAGTCTCCGCGGGGGGGCCCCGTATTTT. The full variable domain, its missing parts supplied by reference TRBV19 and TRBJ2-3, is DGGITQSPKYLFRKEGQNVTLSCEQNLNHDAMYWYRQDPGQGLRLIYYSQIVNDFQKGDIAEGYSVSREKKESFPLTVTSAQKNPTAFYLCASSLRGGAPYFGPGTRLTVL.

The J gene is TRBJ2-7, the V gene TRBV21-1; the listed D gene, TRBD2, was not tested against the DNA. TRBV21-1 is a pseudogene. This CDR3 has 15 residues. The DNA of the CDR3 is TGTGCCAGCAGCAAGAGGTCCTCGAACAACTACGAGCAGTACTTC. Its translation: CASSKRSSNNYEQYF.